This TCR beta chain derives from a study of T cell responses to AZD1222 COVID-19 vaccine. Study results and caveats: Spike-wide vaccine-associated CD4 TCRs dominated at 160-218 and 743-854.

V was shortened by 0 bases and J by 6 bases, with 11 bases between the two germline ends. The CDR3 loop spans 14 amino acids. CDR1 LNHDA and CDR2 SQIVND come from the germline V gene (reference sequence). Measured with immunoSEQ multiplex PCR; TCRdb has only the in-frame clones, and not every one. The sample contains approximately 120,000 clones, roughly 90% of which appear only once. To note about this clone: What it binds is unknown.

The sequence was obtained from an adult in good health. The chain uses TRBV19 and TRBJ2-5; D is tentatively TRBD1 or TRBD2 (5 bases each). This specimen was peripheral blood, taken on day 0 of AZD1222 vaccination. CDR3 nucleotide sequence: TGTGCCAGTAGTATAGAAAATGGGGGAAAGACCCAGTACTTC. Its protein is CASSIENGGKTQYF.